The rows below give T cell receptor beta chains drawn from one sample of a study of blood T cell repertoires in COVID-19. The protocol was immunoSEQ multiplex PCR, while the TCRdb copy is restricted to in-frame clones and leaves out a portion. The sample carries over 100,000 clones, 75% to 85% recorded once. Sequenced input: peripheral blood. These receptors were obtained from a human donor in a cohort sampled during active COVID-19. The conserved cysteine and the conserved F or W are not part of the CDR3 here. For some rows the clone size is stated as once, few or many, or as a class when expanded; others skip it.

TRBJ1-1	11	.	TRBV3-1/TRBV3-2	ASSPGAGGRGF
TRBJ2-7	13	.	TRBV18	ASSPSTGTKYEQY
TRBJ1-5	13	.	TRBV6-1	ASSEGGYSNQPQH
TRBJ1-1	13	.	TRBV6-5	ASRRDRGGNTEAF
TRBJ1-1	13	.	TRBV6-5	ASRAFDGLNTEAF
TRBJ2-2	13	once	TRBV2	ASSSGRGGTGELF
TRBJ1-2	13	.	TRBV6-2/TRBV6-3	ASSPRATGGYGYT
TRBJ2-1	9	.	TRBV20-1	SARGLNEQF
TRBJ2-5	11	few	TRBV5-6	ASSWGQGETQY
TRBJ2-1	16	.	TRBV7-9	ASSLAISGGIMYNEQF
TRBJ2-1	13	.	TRBV18	ASSPRTGDHNEQF
TRBJ2-6	14	.	TRBV7-3	ASREGQDSGANVLT
TRBJ2-7	13	.	TRBV19	ASSTGTVGSYEQY
TRBJ1-1	12	.	TRBV4-3	ASSQDYDRRVAF
TRBJ2-2	13	.	TRBV18	ASSPGGPGTGELF
TRBJ2-1	16	.	TRBV7-2	ASSSGLAGGSSYNEQF
TRBJ1-3	17	.	TRBV30	AWRSRGRAALVSGNTIY
TRBJ2-1	13	.	TRBV11-2	ASSAAGAGAPEQF
TRBJ1-1	13	.	TRBV15	ATSRGGRQNTEAF
TRBJ1-1	12	.	TRBV19	ASGQGTGDTEAF
TRBJ2-7	14	.	TRBV28	ASSGPGLADPYEQY
TRBJ1-1	13	few	TRBV9	ASSFISEGNTEAF
TRBJ2-7	11	.	TRBV11-1	ASSPLNSYEQY
TRBJ1-1	13	.	TRBV11-3	ASSFFGQGATEAF
TRBJ1-1	10	.	TRBV18	ASSPPGEGAF
TRBJ2-5	15	.	TRBV9	ASSVGGGVVNQETQY
TRBJ2-7	10	.	TRBV15	ATSREGDEQY
TRBJ1-5	12	.	TRBV6-2/TRBV6-3	ASSTPRLSSSQH
TRBJ2-5	11	once	TRBV5-4	ASSRDSQETQY
TRBJ2-7	13	.	TRBV5-5	ASSSGLANNHEQY
TRBJ1-5	15	.	TRBV7-8	ASSLRGARVGGQPQH
TRBJ2-1	15	.	TRBV5-1	ASSLERDTSSYNEQF
TRBJ2-3	14	.	TRBV28	ASGSPAGGPGDTQY
TRBJ2-3	12	.	TRBV7-2	ASSLARGRNTQY
TRBJ2-3	15	few	TRBV4-3	ASSQGGLAGNTDTQY
TRBJ2-1	10	.	TRBV29-1	SVPRLGNEQF
TRBJ2-5	13	.	TRBV27	ASSSPGLAGRSEY
TRBJ2-7	12	few	TRBV11-2	ASRNPGQNYEQY
TRBJ2-3	11	.	TRBV11-3	ASSLAVLDTQY
TRBJ2-4	14	.	TRBV10-3	AISESRGIAKNIQY
TRBJ2-3	16	.	TRBV15	ATSRAKNPPYRTDTQY
TRBJ1-3	12	once	TRBV6-5	ASRPDRGGNTIY
TRBJ1-2	11	.	TRBV11-2	ASRRDRVDGYT
TRBJ2-2	13	.	TRBV9	ASSPRTVNTGELF
TRBJ2-3	11	.	TRBV5-5	ASSRGEGDTQY
TRBJ1-2	16	.	TRBV4-3	ASSQEYRESDRPYGYT